Below, 12 T cell receptor beta chains from the same sample are listed, as sequenced in a study of shared T cell receptors in the human thymus. The protocol was immunoSEQ multiplex PCR, while the TCRdb copy is restricted to in-frame clones and leaves out a portion. The sample has hundreds of thousands of clones; more than 75% are singletons. The sample was also linked to a second study, of human thymus T cells.

Sequencing used thymocytes. Source of these receptors: a boy younger than two with a congenital heart defect.

The chain uses TRBV19 and TRBJ2-7, with TRBD2 identical over 8 bases. Per germline, CDR1 LNHDA and CDR2 SQIVND (reference sequence). The CDR3 sequence is 13 residues long. Losses at the gene ends were 6 bases for V and 4 bases for J; bases not matched to a gene: 5. CDR3 in DNA: TGTGCCAGTAGCGGGAGGGCCGATTACGAGCAGTACTTC. It encodes CASSGRADYEQYF.

The chain combines TRBV7-9 with TRBJ2-7, with 11 bases lining up with TRBD2. Germline V lookup: CDR1 SEHNR, CDR2 FQNEAQ (reference sequence). V trimming: 5 bases; J trimming: 4 bases; junction bases outside the gene matches: 19. The CDR3 extends over 19 amino acids. CDR3 sequence (DNA): TGTGCCAGCAGCGCTACCGGGACTAGCGGTATGAACCCCTTTTACGAGCAGTACTTC. This sequence encodes CASSATGTSGMNPFYEQYF.

V and J are TRBV2 and TRBJ2-7; 12 bases agree with TRBD2. The CDR3 covers 15 residues. V lost 6 bases, J lost 2 bases, and 5 bases stayed unmatched. The germline V gene encodes CDR1 SNHLY and CDR2 FYNNEI. CDR3: CASRKGLAGAYEQYF. The CDR3 nucleotides are TGTGCCAGCAGGAAGGGACTAGCGGGTGCCTACGAGCAGTACTTC.

This clone was detected a few times. This chain uses TRBV27 with TRBJ2-7; TRBD1 agrees at 7 bases. The trim removed 2 bases at V and 2 bases at J, leaving 6 bases unmatched. The CDR3 is 15 amino acids. CDR1 and CDR2 from the germline V gene are MNHEY and SMNVEV (reference sequence). The CDR3: CASSLTGEGTYEQYF. The CDR3 bases are TGTGCCAGCAGTTTAACAGGGGAAGGGACCTACGAGCAGTACTTC.

Only one count was recorded for this clone. CDR3 in DNA: TGTGCCAGCAGCCCCCGAGGACTAGTCGAGCAGTACTTC. As protein: CASSPRGLVEQYF. The chain uses TRBV11-2 and TRBJ2-7; 7 positions match TRBD2. The J segment lost 6 bases and the V segment lost 5 bases, leaving 7 bases of the junction unmatched. The germline V gene encodes CDR1 SGHAT and CDR2 FQNNGV. This CDR3 has 13 amino acids.

The chain uses TRBV7-9 and TRBJ2-5; 9 nucleotides agree with TRBD2. Germline loops: CDR1 SEHNR, CDR2 FQNEAQ (reference sequence). V shed 4 bases and J 1 base; nucleotides not matched to a gene: 1. The CDR3 is 14 residues long. The chain's CDR3 is CASSSSGAQETQYF. The CDR3 DNA sequence: TGTGCCAGCAGCTCTAGCGGGGCCCAAGAGACCCAGTACTTC.

The gene calls are TRBV7-3 and TRBJ2-7; D may be TRBD2 (5 bases). The CDR3 is 13 amino acids. Trimming left V 3 bases short and J 5 bases short, with 11 bases between. CDR1 and CDR2 from the germline V gene are SGHTA and FQGTGA. CDR3 coding DNA: TGTGCCAGCAGCTTCGAGGGCCGCGACGAGCAGTACTTC. It specifies CASSFEGRDEQYF.

This chain connects TRBV7-9 to TRBJ2-7; maybe TRBD2 (6 bases). Germline V gene sequence: CDR1 SEHNR, CDR2 FQNEAQ (reference sequence). This CDR3 is built from 15 residues. Trimming cost V 6 bases and J 6 bases, with 21 bases left between them. The CDR3 nucleotides read TGTGCCAGCAGTCTAGAGCATGGAGGGAGGACCGAGCAGTACTTC. It codes for CASSLEHGGRTEQYF.

The rearrangement joins TRBV25-1 to TRBJ2-5; 7 bases are shared with TRBD2. CDR1 is MGHDK, CDR2 SYGVNS, per germline. There are 12 residues in the CDR3. Trimming cost V 1 base and J 11 bases; bases outside gene matches: 4. The CDR3 spells CASSEWGREQYF. CDR3 nucleotide sequence: TGTGCCAGCAGTGAATGGGGGAGGGAGCAGTACTTC.

The chain combines TRBV10-1 with TRBJ2-7; weak D call: TRBD2 (5 bases). Trimming removed 2 bases from V and 0 bases from J, with 17 bases in between. CDR3 length: 17 residues. Per the germline V gene, CDR1 is WNHNN and CDR2 is SYGVQD (reference sequence). The CDR3 spells CASSEKSAGTSSYEQYF. DNA for the CDR3: TGCGCCAGCAGTGAGAAGTCGGCCGGAACTAGCTCCTACGAGCAGTACTTC.

The chain combines TRBV28 with TRBJ1-1; TRBD1 agrees at 8 bases. The germline V gene encodes CDR1 MDHEN and CDR2 SYDVKM. The junction had 13 bases not matched to a gene; V was cut back by 6 bases and J by 4 bases. This CDR3 is 16 amino acids long. The CDR3 spells CASSTSLDRGATEAFF. The DNA for the CDR3 is TGTGCCAGCAGCACTTCCCTCGACAGGGGAGCCACTGAAGCTTTCTTT. Drawing the rest from reference TRBV28 and TRBJ1-1, the complete variable domain is DVKVTQSSRYLVKRTGEKVFLECVQDMDHENMFWYRQDPGLGLRLIYFSYDVKMKEKGDIPEGYSVSREKKERFSLILESASTNQTSMYLCASSTSLDRGATEAFFGQGTRLTVV.

This chain connects TRBV7-9 to TRBJ2-7; 9 bases line up with TRBD1. The germline V gene encodes CDR1 SEHNR and CDR2 FQNEAQ (reference sequence). The CDR3 is 15 amino acids. The trim removed 4 bases at V and 5 bases at J, leaving 9 bases unmatched. As DNA, the CDR3 is TGTGCCAGCAGCTCAGGGGACAGGGTAGCCGACGAGCAGTACTTC. This translates into CASSSGDRVADEQYF.